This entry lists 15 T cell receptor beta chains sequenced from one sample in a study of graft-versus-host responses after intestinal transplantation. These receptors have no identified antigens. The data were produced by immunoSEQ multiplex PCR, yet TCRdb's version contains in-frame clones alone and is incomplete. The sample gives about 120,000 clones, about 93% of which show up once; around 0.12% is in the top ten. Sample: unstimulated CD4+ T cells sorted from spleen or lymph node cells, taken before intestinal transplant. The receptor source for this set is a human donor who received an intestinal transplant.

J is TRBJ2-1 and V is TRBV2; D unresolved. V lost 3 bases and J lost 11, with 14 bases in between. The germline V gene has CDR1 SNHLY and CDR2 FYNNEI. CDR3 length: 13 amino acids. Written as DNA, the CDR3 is TGTGCCAGCAGTGAGAGTCGGTTCTCCAAGCAGTTCTTC. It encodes CASSESRFSKQFF. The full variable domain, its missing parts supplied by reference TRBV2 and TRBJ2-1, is EPEVTQTPSHQVTQMGQEVILRCVPISNHLYFYWYRQILGQKVEFLVSFYNNEISEKSEIFDDQFSVERPDGSNFTLKIRSTKLEDSAMYFCASSESRFSKQFFGPGTRLTVL.

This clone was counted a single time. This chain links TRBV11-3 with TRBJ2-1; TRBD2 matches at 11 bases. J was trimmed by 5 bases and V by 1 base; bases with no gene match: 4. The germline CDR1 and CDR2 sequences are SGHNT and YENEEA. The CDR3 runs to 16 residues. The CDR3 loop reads CASSLGGTSGNNEQFF. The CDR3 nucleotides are TGTGCCAGCAGCTTAGGAGGGACTAGCGGAAACAATGAGCAGTTCTTC.

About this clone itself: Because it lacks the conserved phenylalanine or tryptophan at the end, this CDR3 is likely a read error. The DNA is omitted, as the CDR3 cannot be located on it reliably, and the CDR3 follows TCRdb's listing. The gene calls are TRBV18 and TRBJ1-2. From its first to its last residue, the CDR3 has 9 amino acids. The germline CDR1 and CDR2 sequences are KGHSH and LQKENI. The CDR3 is CASSLRRGY.

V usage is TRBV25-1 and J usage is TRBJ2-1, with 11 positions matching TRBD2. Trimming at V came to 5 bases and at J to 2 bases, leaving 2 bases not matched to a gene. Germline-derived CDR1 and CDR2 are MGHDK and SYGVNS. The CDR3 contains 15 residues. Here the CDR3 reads CASSQTSGAYNEQFF. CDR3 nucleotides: TGTGCCAGCAGTCAGACTAGCGGGGCCTACAATGAGCAGTTCTTC.

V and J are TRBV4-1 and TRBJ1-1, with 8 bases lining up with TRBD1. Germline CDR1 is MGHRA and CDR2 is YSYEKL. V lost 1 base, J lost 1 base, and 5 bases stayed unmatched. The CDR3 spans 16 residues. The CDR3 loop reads CASSQARQGWNTEAFF. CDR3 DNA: TGCGCCAGCAGCCAAGCGAGACAGGGGTGGAACACTGAAGCTTTCTTT.

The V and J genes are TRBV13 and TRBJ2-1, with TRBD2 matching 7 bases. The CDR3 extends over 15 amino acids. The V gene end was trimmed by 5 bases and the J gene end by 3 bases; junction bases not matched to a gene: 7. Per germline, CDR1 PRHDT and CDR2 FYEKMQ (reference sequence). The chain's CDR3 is CASSLRPSGYNEQFF. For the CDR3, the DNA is TGTGCCAGCAGCCTAAGGCCTAGCGGCTACAATGAGCAGTTCTTC. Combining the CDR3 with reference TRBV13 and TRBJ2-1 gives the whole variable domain AAGVIQSPRHLIKEKRETATLKCYPIPRHDTVYWYQQGPGQDPQFLISFYEKMQSDKGSIPDRFSAQQFSDYHSELNMSSLELGDSALYFCASSLRPSGYNEQFFGPGTRLTVL.

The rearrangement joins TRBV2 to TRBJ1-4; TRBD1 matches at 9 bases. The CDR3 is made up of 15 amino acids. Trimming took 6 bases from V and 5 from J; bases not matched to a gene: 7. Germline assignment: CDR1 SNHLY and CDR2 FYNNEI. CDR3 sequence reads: CASRPGGTGNEKLFF. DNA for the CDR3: TGTGCCAGCAGACCGGGGGGGACAGGGAATGAAAAACTGTTTTTT.

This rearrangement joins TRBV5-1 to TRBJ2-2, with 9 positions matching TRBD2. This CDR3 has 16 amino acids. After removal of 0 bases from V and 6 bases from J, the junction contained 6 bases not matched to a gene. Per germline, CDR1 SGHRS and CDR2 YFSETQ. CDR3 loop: CASSLGPGLAPGELFF. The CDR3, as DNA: TGCGCCAGCAGCTTGGGCCCGGGACTAGCTCCCGGGGAGCTGTTTTTT.

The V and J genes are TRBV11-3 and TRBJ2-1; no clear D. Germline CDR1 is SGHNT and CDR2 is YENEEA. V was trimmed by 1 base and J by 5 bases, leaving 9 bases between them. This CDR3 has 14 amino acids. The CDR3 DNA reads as TGTGCCAGCAGCTTAGCTCGATCTAACAATGAGCAGTTCTTC. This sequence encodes CASSLARSNNEQFF.

This chain's CDR3 is CASRATETYNEQFF. The CDR3 coding sequence is TGTGCCAGCAGGGCAACAGAGACCTACAATGAGCAGTTCTTC. V usage is TRBV9 and J usage is TRBJ2-1, with unresolved D. CDR1 and CDR2 from the germline V gene are SGDLS and YYNGEE. CDR3 length equals 14 residues. Trimming removed 5 bases from V and 2 bases from J, with 11 bases in between.

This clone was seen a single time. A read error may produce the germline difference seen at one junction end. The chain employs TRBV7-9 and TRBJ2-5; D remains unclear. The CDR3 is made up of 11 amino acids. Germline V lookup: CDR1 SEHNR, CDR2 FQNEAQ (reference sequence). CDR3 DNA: TGTGCCAGCATCCGACCTGGGGTTTGGCACTTC. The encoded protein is CASIRPGVWHF.

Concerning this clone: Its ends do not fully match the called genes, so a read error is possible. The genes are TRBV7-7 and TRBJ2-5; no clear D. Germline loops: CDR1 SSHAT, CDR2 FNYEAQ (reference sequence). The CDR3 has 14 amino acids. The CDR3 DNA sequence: TGTGCTAGCAGCTCCAGACACCTCCAAGAGACCCAGTACTTC. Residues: CASSSRHLQETQYF.

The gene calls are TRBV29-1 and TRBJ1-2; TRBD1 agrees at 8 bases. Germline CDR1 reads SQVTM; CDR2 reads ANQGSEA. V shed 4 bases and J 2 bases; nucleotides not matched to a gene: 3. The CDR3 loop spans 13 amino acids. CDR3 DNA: TGCAGCGTTGCGCGGACAGGGAACTATGGCTACACCTTC. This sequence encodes CSVARTGNYGYTF.

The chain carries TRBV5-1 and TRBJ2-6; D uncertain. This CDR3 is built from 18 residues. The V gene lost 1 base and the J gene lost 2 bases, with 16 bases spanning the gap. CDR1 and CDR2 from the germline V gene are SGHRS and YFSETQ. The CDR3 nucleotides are TGCGCCAGCAGCTTGAAGACCGCACATGGTCCTGGGGCCAACGTCCTGACTTTC. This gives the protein CASSLKTAHGPGANVLTF.

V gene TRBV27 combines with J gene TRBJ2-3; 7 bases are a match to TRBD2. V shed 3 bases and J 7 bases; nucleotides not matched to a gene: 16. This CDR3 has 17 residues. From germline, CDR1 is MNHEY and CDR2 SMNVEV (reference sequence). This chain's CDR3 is CASSLESPAGVVYTQYF. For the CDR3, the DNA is TGTGCCAGCAGTTTGGAGAGTCCGGCGGGAGTGGTATATACGCAGTATTTT.